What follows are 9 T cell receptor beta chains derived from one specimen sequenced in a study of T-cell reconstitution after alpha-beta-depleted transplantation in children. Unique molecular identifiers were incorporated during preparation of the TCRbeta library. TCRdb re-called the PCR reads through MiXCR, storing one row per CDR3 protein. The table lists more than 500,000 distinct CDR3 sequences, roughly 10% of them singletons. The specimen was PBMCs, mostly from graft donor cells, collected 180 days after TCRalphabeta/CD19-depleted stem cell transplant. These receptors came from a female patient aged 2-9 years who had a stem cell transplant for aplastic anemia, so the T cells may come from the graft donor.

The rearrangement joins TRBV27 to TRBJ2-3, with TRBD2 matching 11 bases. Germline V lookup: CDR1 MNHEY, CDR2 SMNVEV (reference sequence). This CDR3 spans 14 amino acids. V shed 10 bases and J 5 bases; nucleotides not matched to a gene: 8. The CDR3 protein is CATHIAGGQDTQYF. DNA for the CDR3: TGTGCCACCCATATAGCGGGAGGGCAAGATACGCAGTATTTT.

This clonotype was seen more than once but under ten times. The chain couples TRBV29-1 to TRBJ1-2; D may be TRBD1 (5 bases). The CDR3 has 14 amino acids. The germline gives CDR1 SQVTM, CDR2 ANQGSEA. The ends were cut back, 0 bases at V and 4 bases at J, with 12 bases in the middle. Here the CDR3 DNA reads TGCAGCGTTGAAGAAACCGGGACTGGCTATGGCTACACCTTC. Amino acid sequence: CSVEETGTGYGYTF.

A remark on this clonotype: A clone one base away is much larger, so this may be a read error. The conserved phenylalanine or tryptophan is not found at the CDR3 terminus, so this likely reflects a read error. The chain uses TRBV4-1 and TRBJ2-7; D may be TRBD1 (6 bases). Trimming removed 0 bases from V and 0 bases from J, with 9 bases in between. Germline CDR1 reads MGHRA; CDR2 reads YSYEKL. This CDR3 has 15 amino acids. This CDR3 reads CASSQDQGRSYEQYS. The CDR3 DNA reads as TGCGCCAGCAGCCAAGATCAGGGGCGCTCCTACGAGCAGTACTCC.

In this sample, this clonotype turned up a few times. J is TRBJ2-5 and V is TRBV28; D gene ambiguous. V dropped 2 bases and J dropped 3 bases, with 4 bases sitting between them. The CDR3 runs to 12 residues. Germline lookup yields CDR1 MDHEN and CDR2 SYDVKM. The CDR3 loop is CASSLDEETQYF. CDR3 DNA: TGTGCCAGCAGTTTAGACGAAGAGACCCAGTACTTC.

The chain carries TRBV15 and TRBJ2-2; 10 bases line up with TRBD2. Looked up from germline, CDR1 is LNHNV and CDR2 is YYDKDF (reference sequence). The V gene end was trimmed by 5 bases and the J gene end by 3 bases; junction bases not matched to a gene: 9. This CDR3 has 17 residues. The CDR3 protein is CATSRKAGGPDTGELFF. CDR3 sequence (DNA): TGTGCCACCAGCCGAAAAGCGGGAGGGCCAGACACCGGGGAGCTGTTTTTT.

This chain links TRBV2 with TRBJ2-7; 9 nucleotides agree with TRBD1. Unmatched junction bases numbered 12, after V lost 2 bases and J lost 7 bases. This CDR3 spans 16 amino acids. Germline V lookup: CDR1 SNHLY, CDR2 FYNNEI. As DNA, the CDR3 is TGTGCCAGCAGTGAATCGAGACAGGGGGGGGCTTGGGAGCAGTACTTC. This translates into CASSESRQGGAWEQYF.

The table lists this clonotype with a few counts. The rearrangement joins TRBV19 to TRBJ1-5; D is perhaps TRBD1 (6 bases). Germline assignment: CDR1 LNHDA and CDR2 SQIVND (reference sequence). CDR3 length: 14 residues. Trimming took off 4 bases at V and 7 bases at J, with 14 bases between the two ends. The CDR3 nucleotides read TGTGCCAGTAGTAACACAGGGATGGGGCAGCCCCAGCATTTT. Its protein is CASSNTGMGQPQHF.

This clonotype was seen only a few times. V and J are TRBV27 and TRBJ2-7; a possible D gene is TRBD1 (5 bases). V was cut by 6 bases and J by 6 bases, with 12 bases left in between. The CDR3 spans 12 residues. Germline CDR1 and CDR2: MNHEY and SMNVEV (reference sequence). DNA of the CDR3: TGTGCCAGCAGGCTTGGGGCGGCCGAGCAGTACTTC. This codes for CASRLGAAEQYF.

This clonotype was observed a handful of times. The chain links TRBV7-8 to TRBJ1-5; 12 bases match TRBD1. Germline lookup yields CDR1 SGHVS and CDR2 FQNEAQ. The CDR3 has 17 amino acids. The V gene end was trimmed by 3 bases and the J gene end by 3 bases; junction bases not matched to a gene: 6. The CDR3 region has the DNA TGTGCCAGCAGCTTCTCCGGGACAGGGGGCCTCAATCAGCCCCAGCATTTT. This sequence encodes CASSFSGTGGLNQPQHF.